The entry that follows covers one T cell receptor (beta chain) sequence. With the 5' RACE reads reprocessed, TCRdb shows one record per CDR3 protein and no DNA. The ten most abundant clones cover about 7.3% of a sample with 400,000 to 550,000 distinct CDR3 sequences. Germline V gene lookup returns CDR1 DFQATT and CDR2 SNEGSKA (reference sequence). CDR3 length: 16 residues. This sample was taken from a study of T cells expressing NK-cell markers. The TCR comes from a woman aged 18-70 years in good health. The specimen was blood T cells: a sorted CD56 or NKG2C T cell subset, CD4+ or CD8+ T cells, or bulk PBMC T cells (not recorded which). The rearrangement uses TRBV20-1 and TRBJ1-3. Here the CDR3 reads CSARDFSQQPRYTIYF.